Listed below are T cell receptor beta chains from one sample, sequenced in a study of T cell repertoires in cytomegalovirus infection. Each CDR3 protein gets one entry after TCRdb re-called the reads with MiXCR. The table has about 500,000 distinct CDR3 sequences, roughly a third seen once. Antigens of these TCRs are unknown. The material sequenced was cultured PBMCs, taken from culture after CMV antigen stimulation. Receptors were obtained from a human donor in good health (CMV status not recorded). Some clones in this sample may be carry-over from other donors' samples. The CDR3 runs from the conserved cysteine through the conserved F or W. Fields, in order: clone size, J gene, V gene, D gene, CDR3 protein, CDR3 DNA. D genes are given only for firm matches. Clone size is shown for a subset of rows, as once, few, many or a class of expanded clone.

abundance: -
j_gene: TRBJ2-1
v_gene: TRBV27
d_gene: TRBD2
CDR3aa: CASLRDYRVDNEQFF
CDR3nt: TGTGCCAGCCTCCGGGACTACCGTGTGGACAATGAGCAGTTCTTC

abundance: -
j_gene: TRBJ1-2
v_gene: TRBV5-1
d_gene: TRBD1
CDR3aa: CASRTGRDYGYTF
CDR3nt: TGCGCCAGCAGGACAGGGAGGGACTATGGCTACACCTTC

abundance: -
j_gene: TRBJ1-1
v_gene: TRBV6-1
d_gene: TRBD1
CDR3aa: CASKKGQGWSTEAFF
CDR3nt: TGTGCCAGCAAGAAAGGACAGGGCTGGAGCACTGAAGCTTTCTTT

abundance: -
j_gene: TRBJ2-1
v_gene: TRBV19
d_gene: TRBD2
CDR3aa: CASSMTSENLNEQFF
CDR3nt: TGTGCCAGTTCAATGACTAGCGAGAACCTCAATGAGCAGTTCTTC

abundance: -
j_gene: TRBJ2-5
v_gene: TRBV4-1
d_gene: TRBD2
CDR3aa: CASSQDKAGGKETQYF
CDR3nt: TGCGCCAGCAGCCAAGATAAAGCGGGAGGAAAAGAGACCCAGTACTTC

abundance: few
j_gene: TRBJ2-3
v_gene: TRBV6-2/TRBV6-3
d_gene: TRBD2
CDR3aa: CASSYGTMPDTQYF
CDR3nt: TGTGCCAGCAGTTACGGGACTATGCCGGATACGCAGTATTTT

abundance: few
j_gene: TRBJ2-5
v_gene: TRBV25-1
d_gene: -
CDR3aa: CASSEVGRAGVPETQYF
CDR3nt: TGTGCCAGCAGTGAAGTGGGGCGGGCAGGCGTCCCGGAGACCCAGTACTTC

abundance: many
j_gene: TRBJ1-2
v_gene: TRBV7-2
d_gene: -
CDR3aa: CASSQQSSNYGYTF
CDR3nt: TGTGCCAGCAGCCAACAGAGTTCTAACTATGGCTACACCTTC

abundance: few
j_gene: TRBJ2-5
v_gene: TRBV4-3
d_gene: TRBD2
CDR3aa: CASSPTSGAQETQYF
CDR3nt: TGCGCCAGCAGCCCGACTAGCGGGGCCCAAGAGACCCAGTACTTC

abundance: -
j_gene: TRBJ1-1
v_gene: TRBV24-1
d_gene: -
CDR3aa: CATSEGEDPEAFF
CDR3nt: TGTGCCACCAGTGAAGGTGAAGATCCTGAAGCTTTCTTT

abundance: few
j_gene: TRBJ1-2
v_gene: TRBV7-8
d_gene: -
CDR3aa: CASRGGVDYGYTF
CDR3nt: TGTGCCAGCAGGGGAGGGGTTGACTATGGCTACACCTTC

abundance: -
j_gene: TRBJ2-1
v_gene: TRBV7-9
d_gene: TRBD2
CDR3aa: CASSLILAGRDINEQFF
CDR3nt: TGTGCCAGCAGCTTAATTTTAGCGGGACGGGACATCAATGAGCAGTTCTTC